The 22 T cell receptor beta chains below all came from one sample that was sequenced in a study of CD8 T cells in ankylosing spondylitis. Study conclusions and caveats: What appeared characteristic of ankylosing spondylitis blood was a TCR beta motif of eight highly homologous variants.

The antigens of these receptors remain unknown. TCRdb independently ran MiXCR on the 5' RACE reads; one entry per CDR3 protein. Counted here are about 340,000 distinct CDR3 sequences, 7% to 9% occurring once; the ten biggest clones make up just over 14%. Sample: blood, either unsorted or a sorted T cell fraction (not recorded which). The source of these receptors is a male donor with ankylosing spondylitis.

This clonotype was seen a handful of times. V is TRBV5-1 and J is TRBJ1-1, with D possibly matching TRBD1 (6 bases). Germline V gene lookup returns CDR1 SGHRS and CDR2 YFSETQ. This CDR3 is built from 15 residues. The V end was cut by 4 bases, the J end by 3 bases, with 16 bases between. CDR3 DNA sequence: TGCGCCAGCAGCAGGACAGCCGAAATTGACACTGAAGCTTTCTTT. It yields the protein CASSRTAEIDTEAFF.

The chain couples TRBV6-1 to TRBJ2-2; TRBD2 agrees at 12 bases. Losses at the gene ends were 4 bases for V and 6 bases for J; bases not matched to a gene: 3. The length of the CDR3 is 15 residues. Germline assignment: CDR1 MNHNS and CDR2 SASEGT. CDR3 sequence (DNA): TGTGCCAGCAGTGGACTAGCGGGAGTGGCCGGGGAGCTGTTTTTT. It is translated as CASSGLAGVAGELFF.

This clonotype came up a few times. The J gene is TRBJ1-2, the V gene TRBV25-1, with D unclear. V was clipped by 8 bases and J by 2 bases, with 12 bases between them. The CDR3 has 13 amino acids. The germline V gene encodes CDR1 MGHDK and CDR2 SYGVNS. The DNA for the CDR3 is TGTGCCAGCGAGGCTCCCGGGAACTATGGCTACACCTTC. Translating it yields CASEAPGNYGYTF.

The chain has TRBV4-3 and TRBJ2-1, with unresolved D. V was shortened by 0 bases and J by 8 bases, with 11 bases between the two germline ends. The CDR3 sequence is 14 residues long. CDR1 LGHNA and CDR2 YSLEER come from the germline V gene. DNA of the CDR3: TGCGCCAGCAGCCAAGATCTCACGCGTGATGAGCAGTTCTTC. Translated: CASSQDLTRDEQFF.

In its sample, this clonotype was seen a few times. The V gene is TRBV5-1, the J gene TRBJ1-2, with D perhaps TRBD1 (6 bases). The CDR3 spans 13 residues. V was shortened by 4 bases and J by 7 bases, with 14 bases between the two germline ends. Germline lookup yields CDR1 SGHRS and CDR2 YFSETQ. CDR3 sequence (DNA): TGCGCCAGCAGCGGAAACAGGGAGGGTGGCTACACCTTC. Encoded protein: CASSGNREGGYTF.

The genes are TRBV14 and TRBJ2-2, with 12 bases matching TRBD1. The CDR3 runs 23 residues. CDR1 is SGHDN, CDR2 FVKESK, per germline. J lost 0 bases, V lost 4 bases, and 21 bases had no gene match. This chain's CDR3 is CASSPREGTGGSLLDPNTGELFF. CDR3 DNA: TGTGCCAGCAGCCCCCGAGAGGGGACAGGGGGCTCCCTCCTTGATCCGAACACCGGGGAGCTGTTTTTT.

There are many counts of this clonotype. CDR3 coding DNA: TGTGCCAGCAGCCGGACAGGGAATAATTCACCCCTCCACTTT. It encodes CASSRTGNNSPLHF. The chain joins TRBV3-1 to TRBJ1-6; the match to TRBD1 covers 8 bases. V lost 4 bases to trimming and J lost 5 bases; unmatched junction nucleotides: 1. CDR1 is LGHDT and CDR2 is YNNKEL in the germline V gene (reference sequence). The CDR3 extends over 14 amino acids.

The chain links TRBV12-3 or TRBV12-4 to TRBJ1-5; perhaps TRBD1 as D (6 bases). V was pared by 6 bases and J by 4 bases, with 13 bases between. The CDR3 contains 14 residues. CDR3 amino acids: CASSLSGENQPQHF. CDR3 bases: TGTGCCAGCAGCCTTTCAGGGGAAAATCAGCCCCAGCATTTT.

The chain uses TRBV20-1 and TRBJ2-7, with D possibly being TRBD2 (6 bases). The germline V gene has CDR1 DFQATT and CDR2 SNEGSKA (reference sequence). The length of the CDR3 is 14 residues. The V and J ends lost 5 bases and 4 bases respectively, with 18 bases between them. CDR3 loop: CSALSTDGGYEQYF. Here the CDR3 DNA reads TGCAGTGCTCTATCGACGGACGGAGGGTACGAGCAGTACTTC.

V usage is TRBV5-1 and J usage is TRBJ1-1; 8 positions agree with TRBD1. With 1 base clipped from V and 7 bases from J, the junction kept 9 bases outside the gene matches. Per germline, CDR1 SGHRS and CDR2 YFSETQ. The CDR3 contains 15 residues. The CDR3 loop reads CASSLLQGAEGEAFF. The CDR3 DNA sequence: TGCGCCAGCAGCTTGCTGCAGGGGGCGGAAGGTGAAGCTTTCTTT.

The rearrangement joins TRBV12-5 to TRBJ2-2; D uncertain. The length of the CDR3 is 12 residues. The V end lost 1 base, the J end lost 3 bases, and 0 bases lay between the germline ends. Germline V CDR1 and CDR2: LGHNT, FRNRAP. Here the CDR3 reads CASGLDTGELFF. CDR3 bases: TGTGCTAGTGGTTTGGACACCGGGGAGCTGTTTTTT.

This clonotype has at least ten counts. This sequence joins TRBV5-6 and TRBJ1-1, with D unresolved. Trimming left V 0 bases short and J 1 base short, with 10 bases between. The CDR3 covers 15 residues. Germline lookup yields CDR1 SGHDT and CDR2 YYEEEE. The chain's CDR3 is CASSLDTGTNTEAFF. The CDR3 nucleotides read TGTGCCAGCAGCTTGGATACGGGTACGAACACTGAAGCTTTCTTT.

This clonotype was observed at least ten times. The chain uses TRBV7-9 and TRBJ2-5, with 8 bases fitting TRBD1. The J segment lost 4 bases and the V segment lost 0 bases, leaving 1 base of the junction unmatched. This CDR3 comprises 14 residues. Germline V lookup: CDR1 SEHNR, CDR2 FQNEAQ (reference sequence). The CDR3 DNA reads as TGTGCCAGCAGCTTAGCCACAGGGGGAGAGACCCAGTACTTC. It translates to CASSLATGGETQYF.

This clonotype was counted only a few times. The V call is TRBV7-8, the J call TRBJ1-1; D is possibly TRBD1 (5 bases). Germline values: CDR1 SGHVS, CDR2 FQNEAQ. V lost 8 bases to trimming and J lost 0 bases, with 19 bases between them. The CDR3 is made up of 16 amino acids. CDR3 sequence: CASGSQRGIMNTEAFF. In DNA form, the CDR3 reads TGTGCCAGCGGCTCGCAGAGGGGAATTATGAACACTGAAGCTTTCTTT.

This clonotype has just a few counts. The chain combines TRBV18 with TRBJ2-1; 8 positions match TRBD2. Germline CDR1 is KGHSH and CDR2 is LQKENI. CDR3 length: 19 amino acids. V trimming: 1 base; J trimming: 7 bases; junction bases outside the gene matches: 18. CDR3: CASSPLASGPIPQLNEQFF. The CDR3 DNA reads TGTGCCAGCTCACCACTCGCTAGCGGGCCCATCCCTCAACTTAATGAGCAGTTCTTC.

This clonotype occurred many times. Its ends do not fully match the called genes, so a read error is possible. The chain employs TRBV13 and TRBJ2-7; the D gene is possibly TRBD2 (5 bases). Germline V gene lookup returns CDR1 PRHDT and CDR2 FYEKMQ (reference sequence). The CDR3 consists of 15 residues. CDR3 loop: CASSVGIATSYEQYF. The CDR3 DNA follows: TGTGCCAGCAGCGTAGGTATAGCGACCTCCTACGAGCAGTACTTC.

This clonotype was counted between two and nine times. The chain links TRBV2 to TRBJ1-2; D uncertain. Germline V gives CDR1 SNHLY, CDR2 FYNNEI. This CDR3 is 13 amino acids long. The ends were cut back, 4 bases at V and 5 bases at J, with 11 bases in the middle. CDR3 in amino acids: CASSGTAWYGYTF. In nucleotides, the CDR3 is TGTGCCAGCAGTGGGACTGCTTGGTATGGCTACACCTTC.

The CDR3 sequence is CASSPLAGVLGDTQYF. The CDR3 coding sequence is TGTGCCAGCAGCCCGCTAGCGGGAGTGCTCGGGGATACGCAGTATTTT. This chain joins TRBV28 and TRBJ2-3, with TRBD2 identical over 10 bases. This CDR3 comprises 16 residues. Germline CDR1 MDHEN, CDR2 SYDVKM. J gave up 6 bases and V 6 bases, and 12 bases lay outside the gene matches.

V gene TRBV2 combines with J gene TRBJ2-1; D is undetermined. The germline V gene has CDR1 SNHLY and CDR2 FYNNEI. This CDR3 region has 12 residues. The V end lost 2 bases, the J end lost 5 bases, and 4 bases lay between the germline ends. This chain's CDR3 is CASSEPDNEQFF. The CDR3 DNA reads as TGTGCCAGCAGTGAACCGGACAATGAGCAGTTCTTC.

This sequence joins TRBV7-3 and TRBJ2-2, with 9 positions matching TRBD1. V lost 5 bases, J lost 8 bases, and 6 bases stayed unmatched. CDR1 is SGHTA, CDR2 FQGTGA, per germline. The CDR3 is 14 residues long. As DNA, the CDR3 is TGTGCCAGCAGCACCTCACAGGGGGCTGGGGAGCTGTTTTTT. Translated: CASSTSQGAGELFF.

This chain links TRBV7-8 with TRBJ2-5; 7 positions agree with TRBD2. With 3 bases clipped from V and 1 base from J, the junction kept 2 bases outside the gene matches. CDR3 length equals 14 residues. The germline V gene encodes CDR1 SGHVS and CDR2 FQNEAQ. This CDR3 is CASSLGGPQETQYF. CDR3 nucleotides: TGTGCCAGCAGCTTGGGAGGGCCCCAAGAGACCCAGTACTTC.

This clonotype was counted between two and nine times. The chain recombines TRBV28 with TRBJ2-5; 14 nucleotides line up with TRBD2. CDR3 size: 17 residues. V lost 4 bases, J lost 3 bases, and 7 bases stayed unmatched. Germline assignment: CDR1 MDHEN and CDR2 SYDVKM. The CDR3 DNA reads as TGTGCCAGCAGTTCCGGGACTAGCGGGAGATGGGAAGAGACCCAGTACTTC. Translation gives CASSSGTSGRWEETQYF.